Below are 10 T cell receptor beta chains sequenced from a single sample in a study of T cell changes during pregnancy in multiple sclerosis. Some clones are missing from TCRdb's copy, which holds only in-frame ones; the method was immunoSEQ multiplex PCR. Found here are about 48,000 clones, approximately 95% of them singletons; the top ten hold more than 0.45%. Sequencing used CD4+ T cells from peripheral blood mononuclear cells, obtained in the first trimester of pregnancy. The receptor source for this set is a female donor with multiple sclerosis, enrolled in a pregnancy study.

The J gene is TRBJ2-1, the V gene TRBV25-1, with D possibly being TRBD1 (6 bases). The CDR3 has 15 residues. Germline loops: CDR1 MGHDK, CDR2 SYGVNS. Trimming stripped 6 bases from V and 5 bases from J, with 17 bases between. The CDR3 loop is CASRETGFPHNEQFF. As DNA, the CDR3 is TGTGCCAGCAGGGAAACAGGGTTTCCCCACAATGAGCAGTTCTTC.

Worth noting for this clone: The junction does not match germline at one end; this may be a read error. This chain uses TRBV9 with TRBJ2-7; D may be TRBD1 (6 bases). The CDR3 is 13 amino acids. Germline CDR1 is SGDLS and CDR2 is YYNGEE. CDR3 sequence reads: CASSGQGQGEQCF. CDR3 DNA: TGTGCCAGCAGCGGGCAGGGGCAGGGCGAGCAGTGCTTC.

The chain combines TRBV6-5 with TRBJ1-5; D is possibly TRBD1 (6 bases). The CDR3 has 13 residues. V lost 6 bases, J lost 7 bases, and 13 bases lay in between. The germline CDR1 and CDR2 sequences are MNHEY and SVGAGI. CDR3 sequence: CASSPDRRQPQHF. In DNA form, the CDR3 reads TGTGCCAGCAGCCCGGACAGACGACAGCCCCAGCATTTT.

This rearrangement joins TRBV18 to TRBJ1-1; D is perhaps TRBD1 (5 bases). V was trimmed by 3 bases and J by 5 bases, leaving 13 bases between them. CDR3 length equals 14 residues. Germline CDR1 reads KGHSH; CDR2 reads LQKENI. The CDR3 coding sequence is TGTGCCAGCTCACCGGAGGGGATGAGAACTGAAGCTTTCTTT. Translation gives CASSPEGMRTEAFF.

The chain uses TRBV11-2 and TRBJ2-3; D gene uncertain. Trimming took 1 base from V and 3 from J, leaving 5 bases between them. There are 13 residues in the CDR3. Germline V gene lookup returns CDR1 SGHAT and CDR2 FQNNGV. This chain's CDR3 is CASSLGPTDTQYF. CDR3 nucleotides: TGTGCCAGCAGCTTAGGGCCGACAGATACGCAGTATTTT. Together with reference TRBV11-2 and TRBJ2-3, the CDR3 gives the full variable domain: EAGVAQSPRYKIIEKRQSVAFWCNPISGHATLYWYQQILGQGPKLLIQFQNNGVVDDSQLPKDRFSAERLKGVDSTLKIQPAKLEDSAVYLCASSLGPTDTQYFGPGTRLTVL.

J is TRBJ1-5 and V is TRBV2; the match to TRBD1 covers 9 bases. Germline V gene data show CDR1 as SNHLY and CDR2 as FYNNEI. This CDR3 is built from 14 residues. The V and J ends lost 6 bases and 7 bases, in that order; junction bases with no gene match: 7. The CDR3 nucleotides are TGTGCCAGCAGAACCGGGACAGGGCTCCAGCCCCAGCATTTT. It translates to CASRTGTGLQPQHF.

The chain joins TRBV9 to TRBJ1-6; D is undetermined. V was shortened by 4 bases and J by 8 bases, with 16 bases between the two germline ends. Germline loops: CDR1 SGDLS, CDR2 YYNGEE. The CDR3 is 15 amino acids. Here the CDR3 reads CASSFTASGYSPLHF. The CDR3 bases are TGTGCCAGCAGCTTTACTGCTTCGGGGTATTCACCCCTCCACTTT.

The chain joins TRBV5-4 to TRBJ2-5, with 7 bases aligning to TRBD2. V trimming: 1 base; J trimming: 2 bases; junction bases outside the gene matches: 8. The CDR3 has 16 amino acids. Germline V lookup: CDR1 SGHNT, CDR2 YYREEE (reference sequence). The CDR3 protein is CASSLRRGSLQETQYF. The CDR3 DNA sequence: TGTGCCAGCAGCTTGAGGCGGGGGTCATTACAAGAGACCCAGTACTTC.

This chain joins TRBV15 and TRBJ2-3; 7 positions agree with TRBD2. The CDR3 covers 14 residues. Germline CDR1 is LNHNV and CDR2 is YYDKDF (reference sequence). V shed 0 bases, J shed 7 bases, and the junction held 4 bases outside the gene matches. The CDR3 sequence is CATSRDGRANTQYF. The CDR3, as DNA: TGTGCCACCAGCAGAGATGGGAGGGCCAATACGCAGTATTTT.

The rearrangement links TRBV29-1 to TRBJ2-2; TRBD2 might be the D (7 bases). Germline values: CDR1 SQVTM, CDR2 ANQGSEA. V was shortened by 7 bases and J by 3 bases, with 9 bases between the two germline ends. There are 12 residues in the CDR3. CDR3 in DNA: TGCAGCGCCGGGGGGCACACCGGGGAGCTGTTTTTT. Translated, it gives CSAGGHTGELFF.